The clone carrying this T cell receptor beta chain was picked up a small number of times. The data stem from a study of cytomegalovirus exposure and HLA in healthy donors. The PCR was carried out with 60 Vbeta primers and 13 Jbeta primers. Clones were read by immunoSEQ multiplex PCR, and TCRdb kept only the in-frame ones, dropping some. The sample lists around 120,000 clones; 15% were seen once. Sequenced sample: PBMCs. This sequence was found in a woman under 30 in good health and CMV-seronegative.

This chain's CDR3 is CATTTGGYHQPQHF. The CDR3 coding sequence is TGTGCCACTACCACGGGCGGGTATCATCAGCCCCAGCATTTT. The chain combines TRBV15 with TRBJ1-5; no firm D call. Trimming left V 9 bases short and J 5 bases short, with 17 bases between. The germline CDR1 and CDR2 sequences are LNHNV and YYDKDF (reference sequence). This CDR3 has 14 residues.